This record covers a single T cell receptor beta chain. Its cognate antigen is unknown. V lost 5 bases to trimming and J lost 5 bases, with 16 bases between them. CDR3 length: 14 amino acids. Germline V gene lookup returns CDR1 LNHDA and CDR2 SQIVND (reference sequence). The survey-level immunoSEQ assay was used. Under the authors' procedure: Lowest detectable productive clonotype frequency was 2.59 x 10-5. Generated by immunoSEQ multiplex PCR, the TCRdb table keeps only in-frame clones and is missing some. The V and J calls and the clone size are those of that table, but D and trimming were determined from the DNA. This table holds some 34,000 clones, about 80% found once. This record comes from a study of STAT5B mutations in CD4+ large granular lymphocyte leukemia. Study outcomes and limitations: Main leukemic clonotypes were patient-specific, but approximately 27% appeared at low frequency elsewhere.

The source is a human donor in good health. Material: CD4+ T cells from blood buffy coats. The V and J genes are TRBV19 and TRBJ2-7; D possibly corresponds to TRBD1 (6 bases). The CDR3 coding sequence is TGTGCCAGTAGTGTCAGGGGTAGGACGAACGAGCAGTACTTC. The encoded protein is CASSVRGRTNEQYF.